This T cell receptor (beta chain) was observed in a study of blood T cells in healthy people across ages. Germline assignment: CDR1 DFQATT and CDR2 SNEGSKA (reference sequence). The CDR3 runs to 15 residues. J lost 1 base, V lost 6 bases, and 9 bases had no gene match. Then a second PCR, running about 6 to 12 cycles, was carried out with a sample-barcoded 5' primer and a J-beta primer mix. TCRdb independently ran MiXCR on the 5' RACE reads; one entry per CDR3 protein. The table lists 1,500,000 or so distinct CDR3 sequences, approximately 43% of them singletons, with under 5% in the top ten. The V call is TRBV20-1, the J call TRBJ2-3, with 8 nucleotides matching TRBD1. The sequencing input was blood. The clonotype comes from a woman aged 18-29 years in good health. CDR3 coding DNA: TGCAGTGCGAGGGAAGACAGGGGTGGCACAGATACGCAGTATTTT. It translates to CSAREDRGGTDTQYF.